This T cell receptor (beta chain) was found in a study of T cells in localized non-small cell lung cancer. Study observations and caveats: Across samples, adjacent lung featured a median roughly 50 of the top 100 tumor clones.

The CDR3 is made up of 13 amino acids. The germline CDR1 and CDR2 sequences are LNHDA and SQIVND (reference sequence). Profiled with immunoSEQ multiplex PCR; TCRdb holds only in-frame clones, not every one. The repertoire holds some 2,100 clones, 20% to 25% seen once, with under 25% in the top ten. On this clone: The antigen remains undetermined. At one end, the junction sequence differs from germline, possibly due to a read error.

The V gene is TRBV19, the J gene TRBJ1-6; TRBD1 matches at 9 bases. The clonotype originates from a woman between 35 and 70 years old with stage I lung adenocarcinoma. The starting material was lung tumor tissue, obtained before any cancer treatment. The CDR3 region is CASTGTGNSPLHF. In DNA, the CDR3 is TGTGCGAGTACCGGGACAGGGAATTCACCCCTCCACTTT.